These 23 T cell receptor beta chains came from one sample sequenced in a study of Graves' ophthalmopathy and Graves' hyperthyroidism. Using RNA transcripts, the TCR beta CDR3 regions were amplified. First-round RT-PCR used HTBI primers; second-round multiplex PCR followed. MiXCR, run by TCRdb on the multiplex PCR reads, gives a single entry per CDR3 protein. Of hundreds of thousands of distinct CDR3 sequences listed, roughly an eighth were seen once; the top ten hold 9.8%. The sequenced material came from blood. The receptor source for this set is a woman in her 30s with Graves' ophthalmopathy.

This clonotype was picked up many times. The genes are TRBV15 and TRBJ2-2; D gene ambiguous. The V end lost 5 bases, the J end lost 6 bases, and 16 bases lay between the germline ends. The CDR3 is 15 amino acids. CDR1 and CDR2 from the germline V gene are LNHNV and YYDKDF (reference sequence). The CDR3 protein is CATSLLPRRAGELFF. The CDR3 DNA is TGTGCCACCAGCCTCCTGCCTCGACGGGCCGGGGAGCTGTTTTTT. Combining the CDR3 with reference TRBV15 and TRBJ2-2 gives the whole variable domain DAMVIQNPRYQVTQFGKPVTLSCSQTLNHNVMYWYQQKSSQAPKLLFHYYDKDFNNEADTPDNFQSRRPNTSFCFLDIRSPGLGDTAMYLCATSLLPRRAGELFFGEGSRLTVL.

The chain joins TRBV11-2 to TRBJ2-5; TRBD1 agrees at 9 bases. The ends lost 6 bases at V and 4 bases at J; junction bases unmatched: 12. CDR1 SGHAT and CDR2 FQNNGV come from the germline V gene. The CDR3 has 16 residues. CDR3 DNA sequence: TGTGCCAGCAGTTCTCATGGGGACAGGGCGGGAGAGACCCAGTACTTC. It is translated as CASSSHGDRAGETQYF. The whole variable domain, filled in from reference TRBV11-2 and TRBJ2-5, reads EAGVAQSPRYKIIEKRQSVAFWCNPISGHATLYWYQQILGQGPKLLIQFQNNGVVDDSQLPKDRFSAERLKGVDSTLKIQPAKLEDSAVYLCASSSHGDRAGETQYFGPGTRLLVL.

This clonotype was counted a few times. The chain has TRBV11-2 and TRBJ2-4; D gene unclear. Germline lookup yields CDR1 SGHAT and CDR2 FQNNGV. The CDR3 loop spans 12 amino acids. V lost 4 bases to trimming and J lost 6 bases, with 7 bases between them. This CDR3 is CASSYSRNIQYF. The CDR3 DNA is TGTGCCAGCAGCTACAGTAGAAACATTCAGTACTTC.

The genes are TRBV12-3 or TRBV12-4 and TRBJ2-7; D is possibly TRBD2 (6 bases). This CDR3 contains 12 residues. V lost 1 base, J lost 11 bases, and 12 bases lay in between. CDR3 sequence reads: CASSLVLAWKYF. CDR3 bases: TGTGCCAGCAGTTTAGTGCTAGCGTGGAAGTACTTC.

The chain combines TRBV30 with TRBJ2-2; 11 bases are shared with TRBD2. CDR1 and CDR2 from the germline V gene are GTSNPN and SVGIG (reference sequence). The CDR3 has 18 residues. Trimming removed 3 bases from V and 5 bases from J; junction bases left unmatched: 14. The CDR3 DNA sequence: TGTGCCTGGAGCGAAACTAGCGGGGGACGGTTTGGGACCGGGGAGCTGTTTTTT. Protein: CAWSETSGGRFGTGELFF.

This clonotype was seen ten or more times. The J gene is TRBJ1-2, the V gene TRBV14; the match to TRBD1 covers 7 bases. The CDR3 sequence is 14 residues long. Trimming at V came to 1 base and at J to 3 bases, leaving 2 bases not matched to a gene. The V gene's germline CDR1 is SGHDN and CDR2 FVKESK. CDR3 residues: CASSQATGDYGYTF. The CDR3 DNA reads as TGTGCCAGCAGCCAAGCCACAGGGGACTATGGCTACACCTTC.

At least ten counts were recorded for this clonotype. This rearrangement joins TRBV6-1 to TRBJ2-7, with D tentatively TRBD1 (6 bases). Germline V gives CDR1 MNHNS, CDR2 SASEGT. The CDR3 length is 15 residues. Trimming cost V 2 bases and J 2 bases, with 13 bases left between them. The CDR3 sequence: CASSESTGTTYEQYF. The CDR3 DNA reads as TGTGCCAGCAGTGAATCAACAGGGACGACCTACGAGCAGTACTTC.

This clonotype has more than one count but fewer than ten. This chain joins TRBV12-3 or TRBV12-4 and TRBJ2-5, with TRBD2 matching over 7 bases. This CDR3 comprises 14 residues. Losses at the gene ends were 3 bases for V and 4 bases for J; bases not matched to a gene: 5. The CDR3 region is CASSFRVAGETQYF. The CDR3 DNA is TGTGCCAGCAGTTTTCGGGTAGCGGGAGAGACCCAGTACTTC.

This clonotype was observed at least ten times. This chain joins TRBV12-3 or TRBV12-4 and TRBJ1-2, with D possibly matching TRBD1 (5 bases). V was shortened by 1 base and J by 4 bases, with 10 bases between the two germline ends. There are 14 residues in the CDR3. CDR3 DNA: TGTGCCAGCAGTTTAGGGAGGAGGGGCTATGGCTACACCTTC. Its translation: CASSLGRRGYGYTF.

This clonotype was detected many times. The germline gene is not matched at one end of the junction; a read error may be the cause. The chain recombines TRBV20-1 with TRBJ2-2, with 7 positions matching TRBD1. The CDR3 spans 15 residues. Germline assignment: CDR1 DFQATT and CDR2 SNEGSKA (reference sequence). The chain's CDR3 is CSARDRDSDSGELFF. The CDR3 coding sequence is TGCAGTGCAAGAGACAGGGATTCGGATTCCGGGGAGCTGTTTTTT.

This clonotype was picked up many times. This may arise from a read error, as a much more abundant clone is one base away. The chain joins TRBV12-3 or TRBV12-4 to TRBJ2-5, with no clear D. This CDR3 region has 13 residues. CDR3: CASSPREQETKYF. The CDR3 DNA is TGTGCCAGCAGCCCTAGGGAACAAGAGACCAAGTACTTC.

This clonotype has ten or more counts. This may come from a read error, since a much larger clone is one base off. The chain recombines TRBV6-1 with TRBJ1-6; 7 nucleotides agree with TRBD1. The germline CDR1 and CDR2 sequences are MNHNS and SASEGT. CDR3 length: 16 amino acids. The CDR3 DNA follows: TGTGCCAGCACTAAACAGGGGATGTTCTATAATTCACCCCCCCACTTT. This encodes CASTKQGMFYNSPPHF.

Regarding this clonotype: A much bigger clone sits one base away, suggesting this may be a read error. J is TRBJ2-7 and V is TRBV13, with TRBD1 as a possible D gene (6 bases). The CDR3 is 13 residues long. Germline values: CDR1 PRHDT, CDR2 FYEKMQ (reference sequence). V lost 5 bases and J 4 bases, leaving 12 bases between the germline ends. CDR3 DNA sequence: TGTGCCAGCAGCCCTAGACAGGAATACGAGCAGTACTTC. Translating gives CASSPRQEYEQYF.

This clonotype was recorded many times. This sequence joins TRBV6-1 and TRBJ2-5, with 9 bases fitting TRBD2. The CDR3 runs 15 residues. V was clipped by 4 bases and J by 2 bases; unmatched bases: 5. Germline lookup yields CDR1 MNHNS and CDR2 SASEGT. CDR3 amino acids: CASSVSAGGQETQYF. The CDR3 bases are TGTGCCAGCAGTGTGTCAGCGGGGGGTCAAGAGACCCAGTACTTC.

In this sample, this clonotype turned up many times. This chain connects TRBV12-3 or TRBV12-4 to TRBJ2-2; unclear D gene. V was pared by 8 bases and J by 5 bases, with 6 bases between. The CDR3 consists of 11 residues. The CDR3 DNA sequence: TGTGCCAGCGGGATAACCGGGGAGCTGTTTTTT. As protein: CASGITGELFF.

This clonotype was seen ten or more times. This chain uses TRBV5-1 with TRBJ2-7; D possibly matches TRBD1 or TRBD2 (5 bases each). The CDR3 is 15 amino acids. CDR1 and CDR2 (germline): SGHRS, YFSETQ. V lost 4 bases to trimming and J lost 2 bases, with 16 bases between them. This CDR3 reads CASSQDQGPTYEQYF. In DNA form, the CDR3 reads TGCGCCAGCAGCCAGGACCAGGGACCCACCTACGAGCAGTACTTC.

This clonotype came up many times. This sequence joins TRBV12-3 or TRBV12-4 and TRBJ1-6; the D is unclear. Trimming left V 2 bases short and J 15 bases short, with 14 bases between. CDR3 size: 13 residues. CDR3: CASSLTLFGDLHF. In nucleotides, the CDR3 is TGTGCCAGCAGTTTAACCCTATTCGGGGACCTCCACTTT.

This clonotype is a singleton in its sample. The rearrangement uses TRBV11-2 and TRBJ1-2; D is possibly TRBD1 (5 bases). The CDR3 contains 16 residues. CDR1 SGHAT and CDR2 FQNNGV come from the germline V gene. V lost 3 bases and J lost 5, with 19 bases in between. The CDR3 protein is CASSFYHRDLQYGYTF. As DNA, the CDR3 is TGTGCCAGCAGCTTCTATCACCGGGACCTCCAATATGGCTACACCTTC.

This clonotype appeared many times. The chain recombines TRBV9 with TRBJ2-7; 11 bases agree with TRBD2. This CDR3 contains 16 residues. In germline, CDR1 is SGDLS, CDR2 YYNGEE. V lost 0 bases, J lost 1 base, and 3 bases stayed unmatched. The CDR3: CASSVGLAGRSYEQYF. The CDR3 DNA reads TGTGCCAGCAGCGTAGGACTAGCGGGGCGGTCCTACGAGCAGTACTTC.

The sample holds many counts of this clonotype. V usage is TRBV5-1 and J usage is TRBJ1-1, with unresolved D. This CDR3 has 11 amino acids. The V gene lost 5 bases and the J gene lost 3 bases, with 5 bases spanning the gap. Germline assignment: CDR1 SGHRS and CDR2 YFSETQ. The CDR3 bases are TGCGCCAGCAGGGGAGACACTGAAGCTTTCTTT. The encoded protein is CASRGDTEAFF.

At least ten counts were recorded for this clonotype. V gene TRBV12-3 or TRBV12-4 combines with J gene TRBJ1-5; tentative D call: TRBD1 (6 bases). The CDR3 spans 16 residues. Trimming shortened V by 4 bases and J by 0 bases, and 13 bases separated the two germline ends. The CDR3 nucleotides are TGTGCCAGCAGTTCGCGGGGGCTAGATAGCAATCAGCCCCAGCATTTT. It specifies CASSSRGLDSNQPQHF.

V gene TRBV18 combines with J gene TRBJ2-2; 9 bases map to TRBD2. Losses at the gene ends were 2 bases for V and 6 bases for J; bases not matched to a gene: 7. CDR3 length equals 16 residues. Germline V gene lookup returns CDR1 KGHSH and CDR2 LQKENI. For the CDR3, the DNA is TGTGCCAGCTCACCAAGCCTAGCGGGGAAGGCCGGGGAGCTGTTTTTT. It yields the protein CASSPSLAGKAGELFF. The entire variable domain, with the rest obtained from reference TRBV18 and TRBJ2-2, is as follows: NAGVMQNPRHLVRRRGQEARLRCSPMKGHSHVYWYRQLPEEGLKFMVYLQKENIIDESGMPKERFSAEFPKEGPSILRIQQVVRGDSAAYFCASSPSLAGKAGELFFGEGSRLTVL.

This clonotype came up many times. V gene TRBV3-1 combines with J gene TRBJ1-1; D ambiguous. This CDR3 is 16 amino acids long. Trimming shortened V by 2 bases and J by 2 bases, and 15 bases separated the two germline ends. Germline V lookup: CDR1 LGHDT, CDR2 YNNKEL (reference sequence). The CDR3 loop is CASSQHLGVLNTEAFF. The CDR3 DNA is TGTGCCAGCAGCCAACACCTTGGGGTGCTAAACACTGAAGCTTTCTTT.